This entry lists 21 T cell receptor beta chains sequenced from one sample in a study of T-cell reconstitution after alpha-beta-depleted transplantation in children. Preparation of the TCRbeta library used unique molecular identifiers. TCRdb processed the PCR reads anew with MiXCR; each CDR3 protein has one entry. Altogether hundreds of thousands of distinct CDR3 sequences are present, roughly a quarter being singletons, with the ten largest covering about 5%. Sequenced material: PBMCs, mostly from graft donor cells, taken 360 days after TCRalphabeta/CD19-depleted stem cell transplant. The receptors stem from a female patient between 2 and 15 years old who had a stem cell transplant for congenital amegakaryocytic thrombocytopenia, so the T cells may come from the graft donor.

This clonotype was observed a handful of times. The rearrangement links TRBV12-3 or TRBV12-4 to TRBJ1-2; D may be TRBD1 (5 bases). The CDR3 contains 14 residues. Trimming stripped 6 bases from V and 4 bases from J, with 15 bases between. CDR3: CASRQSSGTYGYTF. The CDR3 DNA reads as TGTGCCAGCAGACAAAGCTCCGGGACCTATGGCTACACCTTC.

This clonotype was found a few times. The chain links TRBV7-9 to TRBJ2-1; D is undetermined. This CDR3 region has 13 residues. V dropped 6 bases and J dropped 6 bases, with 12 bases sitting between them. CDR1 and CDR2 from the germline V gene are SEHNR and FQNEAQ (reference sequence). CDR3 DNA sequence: TGTGCCAGCAGAGAGAGAGGACCCAATGAGCAGTTCTTC. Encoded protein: CASRERGPNEQFF. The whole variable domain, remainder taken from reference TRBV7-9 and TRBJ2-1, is DTGVSQNPRHKITKRGQNVTFRCDPISEHNRLYWYRQTLGQGPEFLTYFQNEAQLEKSRLLSDRFSAERPKGSFSTLEIQRTEQGDSAMYLCASRERGPNEQFFGPGTRLTVL.

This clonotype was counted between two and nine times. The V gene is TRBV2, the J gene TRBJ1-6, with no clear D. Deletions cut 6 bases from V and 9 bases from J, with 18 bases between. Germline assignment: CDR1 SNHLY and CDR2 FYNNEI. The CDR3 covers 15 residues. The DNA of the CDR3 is TGTGCCAGCAGAGAGAGGGCGGGTGGGATTTCACCCCTCCACTTT. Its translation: CASRERAGGISPLHF.

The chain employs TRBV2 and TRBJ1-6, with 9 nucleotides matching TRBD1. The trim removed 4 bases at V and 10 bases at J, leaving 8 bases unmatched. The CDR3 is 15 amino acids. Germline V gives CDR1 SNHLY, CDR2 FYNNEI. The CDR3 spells CASSGLQGAGSPLHF. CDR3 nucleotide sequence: TGTGCCAGCAGTGGATTACAGGGGGCTGGCTCACCCCTCCACTTT.

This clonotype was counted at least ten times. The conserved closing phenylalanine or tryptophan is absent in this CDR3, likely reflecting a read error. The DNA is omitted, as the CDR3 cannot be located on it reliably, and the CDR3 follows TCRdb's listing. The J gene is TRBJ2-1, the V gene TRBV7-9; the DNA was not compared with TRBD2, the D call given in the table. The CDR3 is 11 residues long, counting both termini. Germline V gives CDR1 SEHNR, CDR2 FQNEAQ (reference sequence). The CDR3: CASSSVELAGH.

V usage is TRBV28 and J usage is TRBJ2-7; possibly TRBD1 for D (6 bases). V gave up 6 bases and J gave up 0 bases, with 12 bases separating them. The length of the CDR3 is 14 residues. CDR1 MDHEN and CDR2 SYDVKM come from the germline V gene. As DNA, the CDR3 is TGTGCCAGCAGCGGGACAAATCTCTCCTACGAGCAGTACTTC. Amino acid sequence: CASSGTNLSYEQYF.

CDR3 coding DNA: TGTGCCAGCAGCTCCGATCATGAGCAGTTCTTC. It specifies CASSSDHEQFF. The V and J genes are TRBV7-8 and TRBJ2-1; D is undetermined. The germline V and J ends were trimmed by 4 bases and 8 bases, with 6 bases remaining between them. This CDR3 has 11 amino acids. CDR1 and CDR2 (germline): SGHVS, FQNEAQ.

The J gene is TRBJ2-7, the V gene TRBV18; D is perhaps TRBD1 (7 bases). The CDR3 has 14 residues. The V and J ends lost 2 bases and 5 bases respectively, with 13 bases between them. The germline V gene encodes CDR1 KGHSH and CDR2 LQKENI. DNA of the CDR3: TGTGCCAGCTCACCAAGGCGGGACAGTAACGAGCAGTACTTC. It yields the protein CASSPRRDSNEQYF. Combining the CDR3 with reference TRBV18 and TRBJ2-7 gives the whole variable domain NAGVMQNPRHLVRRRGQEARLRCSPMKGHSHVYWYRQLPEEGLKFMVYLQKENIIDESGMPKERFSAEFPKEGPSILRIQQVVRGDSAAYFCASSPRRDSNEQYFGPGTRLTVT.

This CDR3 reads CASSLGIRDTEAFF. The CDR3 DNA reads TGTGCCAGCAGCTTAGGGATAAGGGACACTGAAGCTTTCTTT. This chain joins TRBV7-9 and TRBJ1-1; D uncertain. Deletions cut 1 base from V and 3 bases from J, with 9 bases between. The CDR3 runs to 14 residues. CDR1 and CDR2 (germline): SEHNR, FQNEAQ (reference sequence). Using reference TRBV7-9 and TRBJ1-1 for the parts outside the CDR3, the full variable domain is DTGVSQNPRHKITKRGQNVTFRCDPISEHNRLYWYRQTLGQGPEFLTYFQNEAQLEKSRLLSDRFSAERPKGSFSTLEIQRTEQGDSAMYLCASSLGIRDTEAFFGQGTRLTVV.

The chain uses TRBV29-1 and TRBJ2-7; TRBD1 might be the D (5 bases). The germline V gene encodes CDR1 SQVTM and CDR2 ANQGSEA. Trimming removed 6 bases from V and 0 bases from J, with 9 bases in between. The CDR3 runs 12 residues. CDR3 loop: CSVSTASYEQYF. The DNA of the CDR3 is TGCAGCGTCTCGACAGCCTCCTACGAGCAGTACTTC.

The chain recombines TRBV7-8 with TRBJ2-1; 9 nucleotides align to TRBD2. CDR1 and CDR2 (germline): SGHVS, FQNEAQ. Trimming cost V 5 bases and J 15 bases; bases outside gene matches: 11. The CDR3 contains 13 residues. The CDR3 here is CASSPTGREGRFF. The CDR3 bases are TGTGCCAGCAGCCCGACTGGGCGGGAGGGCCGGTTCTTC.

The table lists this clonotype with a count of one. Here the CDR3 reads CASSLSKTYTF. In DNA form, the CDR3 reads TGTGCCAGCAGCCTGTCCAAGACTTACACCTTC. This chain uses TRBV3-1 with TRBJ1-2; D gene uncertain. This CDR3 has 11 residues. Per the germline V gene, CDR1 is LGHDT and CDR2 is YNNKEL (reference sequence). With 4 bases removed from V and 11 bases from J, the gap between germline ends came to 11 bases.

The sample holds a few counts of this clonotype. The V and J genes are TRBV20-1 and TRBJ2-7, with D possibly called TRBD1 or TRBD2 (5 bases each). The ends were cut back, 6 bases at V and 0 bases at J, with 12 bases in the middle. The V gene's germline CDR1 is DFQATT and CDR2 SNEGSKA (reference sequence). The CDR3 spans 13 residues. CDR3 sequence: CSARDAISYEQYF. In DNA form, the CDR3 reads TGCAGTGCGAGGGACGCCATCTCCTACGAGCAGTACTTC.

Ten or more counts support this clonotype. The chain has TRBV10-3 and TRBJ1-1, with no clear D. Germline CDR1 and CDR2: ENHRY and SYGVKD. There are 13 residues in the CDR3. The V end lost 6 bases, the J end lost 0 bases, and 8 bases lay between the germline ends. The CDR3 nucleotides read TGTGCCATCAGCGGCATTTTGAACACTGAAGCTTTCTTT. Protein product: CAISGILNTEAFF.

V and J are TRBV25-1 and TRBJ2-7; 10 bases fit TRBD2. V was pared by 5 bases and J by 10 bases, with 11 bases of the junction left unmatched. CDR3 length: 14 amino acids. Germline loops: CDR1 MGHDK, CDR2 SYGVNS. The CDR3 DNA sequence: TGTGCCAGCAGTCTAGCGGGAGTCTCCTACGCCCAGTACTTC. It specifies CASSLAGVSYAQYF.

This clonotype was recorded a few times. CDR3: CASSFVVSGNTEAFF. CDR3 DNA: TGCGCCAGCAGCTTTGTTGTATCCGGGAACACTGAAGCTTTCTTT. The chain joins TRBV5-1 to TRBJ1-1; D not resolved. V was clipped by 2 bases and J by 1 base, with 12 bases between them. The germline gives CDR1 SGHRS, CDR2 YFSETQ. CDR3 size: 15 residues.

The CDR3 loop reads CASSLTLASTDTQYF. CDR3 DNA: TGTGCCAGCAGCTTAACACTAGCGAGCACAGATACGCAGTATTTT. The rearrangement links TRBV7-3 to TRBJ2-3; 7 bases agree with TRBD2. Germline V gene lookup returns CDR1 SGHTA and CDR2 FQGTGA. V lost 0 bases, J lost 0 bases, and 0 bases stayed unmatched. CDR3 size: 15 residues.

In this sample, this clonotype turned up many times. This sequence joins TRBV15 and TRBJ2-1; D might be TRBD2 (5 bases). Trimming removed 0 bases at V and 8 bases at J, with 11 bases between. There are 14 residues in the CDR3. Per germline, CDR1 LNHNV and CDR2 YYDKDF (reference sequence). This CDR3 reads CATSRDPSFDEQFF. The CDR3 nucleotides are TGTGCCACCAGCAGAGATCCTAGCTTCGATGAGCAGTTCTTC.

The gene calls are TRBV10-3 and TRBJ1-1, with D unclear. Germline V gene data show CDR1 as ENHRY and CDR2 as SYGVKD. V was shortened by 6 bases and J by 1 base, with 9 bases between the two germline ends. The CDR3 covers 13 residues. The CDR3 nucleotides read TGTGCCATCAGAATCAGAGGGAACACTGAAGCTTTCTTT. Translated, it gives CAIRIRGNTEAFF.

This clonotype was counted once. The CDR3 nucleotides are TGTGCCAGCAGCCAAGATTATCTGGATGGAACCGCTGGATCTGGAAACACCATATATTTT. It translates to CASSQDYLDGTAGSGNTIYF. The rearrangement uses TRBV4-2 and TRBJ1-3; the D is unclear. CDR1 is LGHNA and CDR2 is YNFKEQ in the germline V gene. V was shortened by 0 bases and J by 1 base, with 22 bases between the two germline ends. The CDR3 covers 20 residues.

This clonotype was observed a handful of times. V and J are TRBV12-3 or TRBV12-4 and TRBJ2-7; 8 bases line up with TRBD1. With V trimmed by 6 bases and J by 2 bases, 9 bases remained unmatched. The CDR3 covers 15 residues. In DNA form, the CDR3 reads TGTGCCAGCAGAAGAGATCCGGGACAGGCCTACGAGCAGTACTTC. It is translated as CASRRDPGQAYEQYF.